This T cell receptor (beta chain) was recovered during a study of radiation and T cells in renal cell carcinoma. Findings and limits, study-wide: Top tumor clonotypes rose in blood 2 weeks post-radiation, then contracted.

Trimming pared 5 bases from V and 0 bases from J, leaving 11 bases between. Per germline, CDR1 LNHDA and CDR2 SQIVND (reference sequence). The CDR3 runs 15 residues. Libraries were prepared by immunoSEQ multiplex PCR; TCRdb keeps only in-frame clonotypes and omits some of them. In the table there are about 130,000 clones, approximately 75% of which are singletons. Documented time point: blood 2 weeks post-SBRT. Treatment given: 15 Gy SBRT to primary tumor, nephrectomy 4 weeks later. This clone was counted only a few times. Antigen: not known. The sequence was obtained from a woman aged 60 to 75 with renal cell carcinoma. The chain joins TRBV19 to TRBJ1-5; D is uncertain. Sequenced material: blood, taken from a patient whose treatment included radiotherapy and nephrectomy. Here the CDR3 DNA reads TGTGCCAGTAGTTGGGCACCCTCTAGCAATCAGCCCCAGCATTTT. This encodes CASSWAPSSNQPQHF.